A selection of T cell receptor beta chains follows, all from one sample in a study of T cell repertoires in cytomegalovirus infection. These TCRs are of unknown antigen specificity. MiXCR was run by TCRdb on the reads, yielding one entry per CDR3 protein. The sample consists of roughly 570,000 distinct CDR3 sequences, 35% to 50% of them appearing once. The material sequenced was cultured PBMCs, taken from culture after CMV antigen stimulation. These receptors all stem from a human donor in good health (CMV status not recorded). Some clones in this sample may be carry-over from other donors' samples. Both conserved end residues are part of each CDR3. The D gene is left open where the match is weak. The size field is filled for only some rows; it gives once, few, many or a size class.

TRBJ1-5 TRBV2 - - CASKIEVGQPQHF TGTGCCAGTAAGATTGAAGTTGGTCAGCCCCAGCATTTT
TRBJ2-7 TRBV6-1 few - CASSERRDSKPHF TGTGCCAGCAGTGAACGGCGGGACAGCAAGCCGCACTTC
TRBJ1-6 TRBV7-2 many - CASSLEGRSNSPLHF TGTGCCAGCAGCTTAGAAGGCAGGAGTAATTCACCCCTCCACTTT
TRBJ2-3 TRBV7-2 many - CASSLERVASLGTDTQYF TGTGCCAGCAGCTTAGAAAGGGTCGCGAGTTTGGGCACAGATACGCAGTATTTT
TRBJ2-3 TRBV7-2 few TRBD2 CASSLDGGASGSFKYF TGTGCCAGCAGCTTAGATGGGGGAGCTAGCGGGAGTTTTAAGTATTTT
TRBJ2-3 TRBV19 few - CASSIGPADTQYF TGTGCCAGTAGTATAGGTCCCGCAGATACGCAGTATTTT
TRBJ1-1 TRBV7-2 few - CASSLGYVGALTREAFF TGTGCCAGCAGCTTAGGGTATGTAGGAGCCCTAACGAGAGAAGCTTTCTTT
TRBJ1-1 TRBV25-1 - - CASSDHAGLSGTEAFF TGTGCCAGCAGTGACCACGCGGGGCTCTCGGGCACTGAAGCTTTCTTT
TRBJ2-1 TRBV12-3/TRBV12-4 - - CASNPRGGLFDREQFF TGTGCCAGCAACCCTCGGGGAGGCCTTTTCGATCGTGAGCAGTTCTTC
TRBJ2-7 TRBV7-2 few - CASTRLGTHYEQYF TGTGCCAGCACCCGACTAGGAACCCACTACGAGCAGTACTTC
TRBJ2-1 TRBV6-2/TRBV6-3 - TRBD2 CASSSASGWYNEQFF TGTGCCAGCAGTTCGGCTAGCGGGTGGTACAATGAGCAGTTCTTC
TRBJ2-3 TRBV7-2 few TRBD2 CASSRRGTSGSTDTQYF TGTGCCAGCAGCAGACGGGGGACTAGCGGTAGCACAGATACGCAGTATTTT
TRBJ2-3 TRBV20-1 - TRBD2 CSARLAGGTDTQYF TGCAGTGCTAGATTGGCGGGAGGTACAGATACGCAGTATTTT
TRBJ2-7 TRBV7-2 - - CASSTLGGEQYF TGTGCCAGCAGCACGTTGGGGGGCGAGCAGTACTTC
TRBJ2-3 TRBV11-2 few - CASSLIVRSTDTQYF TGTGCCAGCAGCTTAATCGTGAGATCCACAGATACGCAGTATTTT
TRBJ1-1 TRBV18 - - CASSPRPPNTEAFF TGTGCCAGCTCCCCTCGGCCCCCGAACACTGAAGCTTTCTTT
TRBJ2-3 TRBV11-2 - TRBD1 CASIKRATGGKPTQYF TGTGCCAGCATCAAAAGGGCTACAGGGGGGAAACCGACGCAGTATTTT
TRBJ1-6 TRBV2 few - CASSPQSSYNSPLHF TGTGCCAGCAGTCCCCAGAGCTCCTATAATTCACCCCTCCACTTT
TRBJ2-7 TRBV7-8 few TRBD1 CASSSLPRGQGNYEQYF TGTGCCAGCAGCTCCCTGCCGAGGGGACAGGGTAATTACGAGCAGTACTTC
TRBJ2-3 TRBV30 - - CAWSPRVRSTDTQYF TGTGCCTGGAGTCCCAGGGTCCGTAGCACAGATACGCAGTATTTT
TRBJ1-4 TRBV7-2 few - CASSLPATNEKLFF TGTGCCAGCAGCCTCCCGGCAACTAATGAAAAACTGTTTTTT
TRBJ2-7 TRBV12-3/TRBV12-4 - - CASSLGPQSYEQYF TGTGCCAGCAGTTTAGGTCCACAGTCCTACGAGCAGTACTTC
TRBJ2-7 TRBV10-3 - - CAISVSTEYEQYF TGTGCCATCAGTGTATCAACAGAGTACGAGCAGTACTTC
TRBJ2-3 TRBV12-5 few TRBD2 CASGLAGFGTDTQYF TGTGCTAGTGGTTTAGCGGGGTTTGGCACAGATACGCAGTATTTT